The 19 T cell receptor beta chains below all came from one sample that was sequenced in a study. TCRdb reprocessed the 5' RACE reads via MiXCR and lists one record per CDR3 protein. The repertoire consists of about 6,200 distinct CDR3 sequences, with 50% to 60% occurring once and the leading ten covering 9.5% to 13%. Sequenced sample: naive CD4+ T cells sorted from blood. Subset described: naive CD4+ T cells, CD4+CD45RA+CD25-. Receptors originate from a female donor with breast cancer.

This sequence joins TRBV25-1 and TRBJ1-5; 7 positions match TRBD1. The trim removed 2 bases at V and 2 bases at J, leaving 0 bases unmatched. Per germline, CDR1 MGHDK and CDR2 SYGVNS. The CDR3 loop spans 14 amino acids. The CDR3 is CASSEGTGNQPQHF. CDR3 DNA sequence: TGTGCCAGCAGTGAAGGGACAGGCAATCAGCCCCAGCATTTT.

The J gene is TRBJ2-1, the V gene TRBV4-3; D possibly corresponds to TRBD1 (5 bases). The CDR3 totals 14 residues. Germline lookup yields CDR1 LGHNA and CDR2 YSLEER. Trimming removed 2 bases from V and 10 bases from J, with 15 bases in between. The CDR3 is CASSQRTRSREQFF. CDR3 coding DNA: TGCGCCAGCAGCCAAAGGACACGTAGCCGGGAGCAGTTCTTC.

The V gene is TRBV5-1, the J gene TRBJ2-1; 11 bases match TRBD2. The trim removed 1 base at V and 6 bases at J, leaving 9 bases unmatched. The germline V gene has CDR1 SGHRS and CDR2 YFSETQ. The CDR3 is 17 residues long. The CDR3 loop reads CASSLYPATSGSNEQFF. The CDR3 DNA follows: TGCGCCAGCAGCTTGTATCCGGCTACTAGCGGGAGCAATGAGCAGTTCTTC.

This clonotype was recorded a few times. The J gene is TRBJ2-5, the V gene TRBV20-1; tentatively, D is TRBD1 (6 bases). V lost 5 bases and J 2 bases, leaving 15 bases between the germline ends. Germline loops: CDR1 DFQATT, CDR2 SNEGSKA (reference sequence). CDR3 length equals 14 residues. This CDR3 reads CSASRKGQQETQYF. The CDR3 nucleotides are TGCAGTGCTTCACGAAAAGGACAGCAAGAGACCCAGTACTTC.

This clonotype was observed a handful of times. For the CDR3, the DNA is TGCGCCAGCAGCTTGTACTTGGGGTATGGCTACACCTTC. This gives the protein CASSLYLGYGYTF. The rearrangement joins TRBV5-1 to TRBJ1-2, with D unclear. V lost 1 base to trimming and J lost 5 bases, with 9 bases between them. Germline V gives CDR1 SGHRS, CDR2 YFSETQ. CDR3 size: 13 residues.

The chain has TRBV7-9 and TRBJ2-5, with a possible D match to TRBD2 (5 bases). V lost 3 bases and J 3 bases, leaving 11 bases between the germline ends. The length of the CDR3 is 14 residues. CDR1 SEHNR and CDR2 FQNEAQ come from the germline V gene (reference sequence). The CDR3 protein is CASSFGLTEETQYF. The CDR3, as DNA: TGTGCCAGCAGCTTTGGACTTACCGAAGAGACCCAGTACTTC. The full variable domain, rest sourced from reference TRBV7-9 and TRBJ2-5, is DTGVSQNPRHKITKRGQNVTFRCDPISEHNRLYWYRQTLGQGPEFLTYFQNEAQLEKSRLLSDRFSAERPKGSFSTLEIQRTEQGDSAMYLCASSFGLTEETQYFGPGTRLLVL.

This clonotype was counted a single time. The chain has TRBV18 and TRBJ2-3; a possible D gene is TRBD2 (5 bases). This CDR3 is 14 amino acids long. The ends were cut back, 2 bases at V and 4 bases at J, with 10 bases in the middle. Germline V CDR1 and CDR2: KGHSH, LQKENI. CDR3 region: CASSPGLDADTQYF. CDR3 DNA: TGTGCCAGCTCACCAGGACTCGACGCAGATACGCAGTATTTT.

The V gene is TRBV7-9, the J gene TRBJ2-7; D might be TRBD1 (6 bases). CDR3 length equals 14 residues. CDR1 and CDR2 from the germline V gene are SEHNR and FQNEAQ (reference sequence). The V gene lost 4 bases and the J gene lost 3 bases, with 13 bases spanning the gap. The CDR3 bases are TGTGCCAGCAGCTGGTTAGGCAGGGGCTACGAGCAGTACGTC. This encodes CASSWLGRGYEQYV.

The chain joins TRBV5-1 to TRBJ2-5; 7 nucleotides line up with TRBD1. Germline CDR1 and CDR2: SGHRS and YFSETQ. The trim removed 4 bases at V and 4 bases at J, leaving 4 bases unmatched. The length of the CDR3 is 13 residues. The DNA of the CDR3 is TGCGCCAGCAGCCCTGGACAGGTAGAGACCCAGTACTTC. Protein product: CASSPGQVETQYF.

This clonotype appeared a single time. The gene calls are TRBV6-5 and TRBJ2-1; 7 positions match TRBD1. V dropped 5 bases and J dropped 7; count of bases not matched to a gene: 2. The germline V gene has CDR1 MNHEY and CDR2 SVGAGI. This CDR3 spans 12 amino acids. CDR3 bases: TGTGCCAGCAGTAACAGGGGTAATGAGCAGTTCTTC. Amino acid sequence: CASSNRGNEQFF.

The chain has TRBV7-3 and TRBJ2-7; 7 nucleotides align to TRBD1. This CDR3 has 18 residues. Germline CDR1 and CDR2: SGHTA and FQGTGA. Trimming took 3 bases from V and 5 from J; bases not matched to a gene: 19. The CDR3, as DNA: TGTGCCAGCAGCTTTGGAGTAACAGGGGAAGGGGAGCGTAACGAGCAGTACGTC. Protein: CASSFGVTGEGERNEQYV.

The genes are TRBV20-1 and TRBJ1-6; TRBD1 agrees at 8 bases. CDR1 is DFQATT and CDR2 is SNEGSKA in the germline V gene (reference sequence). This CDR3 spans 13 amino acids. Trimming took 5 bases from V and 9 from J; bases not matched to a gene: 6. CDR3 in amino acids: CSAPGQGVSPLHF. The CDR3, as DNA: TGCAGTGCTCCAGGACAGGGTGTTTCACCCCTCCACTTT.

This clonotype was observed a few times. The genes are TRBV6-2 or TRBV6-3 and TRBJ1-5, with a possible D match to TRBD1 (6 bases). CDR1 is MNHEY and CDR2 is SVGEGT in the germline V gene. Trimming shortened V by 4 bases and J by 6 bases, and 13 bases separated the two germline ends. The length of the CDR3 is 14 residues. The CDR3 nucleotides read TGTGCCAGCAGTTCAACTCAGGGGCTTCAGCCCCAGCATTTT. Its protein product is CASSSTQGLQPQHF.

The rearrangement joins TRBV15 to TRBJ1-1, with D possibly being TRBD1 (5 bases). V was trimmed by 0 bases and J by 4 bases, leaving 15 bases between them. The length of the CDR3 is 16 residues. Germline loops: CDR1 LNHNV, CDR2 YYDKDF (reference sequence). The CDR3 coding sequence is TGTGCCACCAGCAGAGATCGTAGGCGGGACGCCACTGAAGCTTTCTTT. Translated, it gives CATSRDRRRDATEAFF.

The chain links TRBV19 to TRBJ1-5; possibly TRBD1 for D (5 bases). CDR1 and CDR2 from the germline V gene are LNHDA and SQIVND (reference sequence). V was shortened by 5 bases and J by 5 bases, with 16 bases between the two germline ends. The CDR3 contains 15 residues. CDR3 loop: CASSSRTNRDQPQHF. The CDR3 region has the DNA TGTGCCAGTAGTTCCCGGACAAACCGGGATCAGCCCCAGCATTTT.

The V and J genes are TRBV29-1 and TRBJ1-1, with 12 bases fitting TRBD1. The CDR3 sequence is 13 residues long. Trimming cost V 7 bases and J 1 base; bases outside gene matches: 1. Germline V gene sequence: CDR1 SQVTM, CDR2 ANQGSEA. The DNA of the CDR3 is TGCAGCGGGGGACAGGGGGCGAACACTGAAGCTTTCTTT. This codes for CSGGQGANTEAFF.

This rearrangement joins TRBV6-5 to TRBJ2-5, with D possibly called TRBD1 or TRBD2 (5 bases each). Germline CDR1 MNHEY, CDR2 SVGAGI. The CDR3 contains 12 residues. V was shortened by 5 bases and J by 13 bases, with 17 bases between the two germline ends. DNA of the CDR3: TGTGCCAGCAGTGACACCGGGACGTTGAGGTACTTC. It specifies CASSDTGTLRYF.

The chain joins TRBV27 to TRBJ1-1; possibly TRBD1 for D (6 bases). V was cut by 3 bases and J by 5 bases, with 19 bases left in between. The CDR3 is 16 amino acids. Germline loops: CDR1 MNHEY, CDR2 SMNVEV (reference sequence). This CDR3 is CASSFTSGRGNTEAFF. Written as DNA, the CDR3 is TGTGCCAGCAGTTTTACATCCGGCAGGGGTAATACTGAAGCTTTCTTT.

The CDR3 here is CATQELPNSNQPQHF. The CDR3 coding sequence is TGTGCCACCCAAGAGCTACCGAATAGCAATCAGCCCCAGCATTTT. The J gene is TRBJ1-5, the V gene TRBV7-9; D is unclear. The ends were cut back, 10 bases at V and 0 bases at J, with 16 bases in the middle. The CDR3 extends over 15 amino acids. Germline loops: CDR1 SEHNR, CDR2 FQNEAQ (reference sequence). Combining the CDR3 with reference TRBV7-9 and TRBJ1-5 gives the whole variable domain DTGVSQNPRHKITKRGQNVTFRCDPISEHNRLYWYRQTLGQGPEFLTYFQNEAQLEKSRLLSDRFSAERPKGSFSTLEIQRTEQGDSAMYLCATQELPNSNQPQHFGDGTRLSIL.